This record concerns one T cell receptor (beta chain) sequence. Other DNA sequences from this sample encode an identical CDR3 as well. The data derive from a study of shared clonotypes between healthy human individuals. Memory CD4+ cells were the fraction left after CD45RA+ naive selection. Execution of the assay was at deep level. Generated by immunoSEQ multiplex PCR, the TCRdb table keeps only in-frame clones and is missing some. The table has under 1,100,000 clones, approximately 70% seen once. CDR3 length: 14 residues. J was trimmed by 5 bases and V by 4 bases; bases with no gene match: 3. The germline gives CDR1 SGHRS, CDR2 YFSETQ.

V is TRBV5-1 and J is TRBJ1-4; the match to TRBD1 covers 9 bases. The TCR comes from a man younger than 30 in good health. The specimen sequenced was memory CD4+ T cells sorted from blood. Subset reported: CD45RA-negative fraction. CDR3 sequence: CASSPGQGNEKLFF. In nucleotides, the CDR3 is TGCGCCAGCAGCCCCGGACAGGGGAATGAAAAACTGTTTTTT.